The 2 T cell receptor beta chains below come from one sample, sequenced in a study of identical twins. Each CDR3 protein is one row after TCRdb ran MiXCR on the 5' RACE reads. The sample includes about 100,000 distinct CDR3 sequences, 5.5% to 7% of them seen just once. The sample consisted of memory T cells sorted from blood. These receptors were obtained from a woman in her fifties or sixties in good health.

This clonotype showed up many times. The V gene is TRBV7-2, the J gene TRBJ1-4; D is possibly TRBD1 (5 bases). This CDR3 has 16 amino acids. Germline V gene data show CDR1 as SGHTA and CDR2 as FQGNSA. Trimming removed 5 bases at V and 2 bases at J, with 15 bases between. CDR3 region: CASSPSTRGTNEKLFF. In nucleotides, the CDR3 is TGTGCCAGCAGCCCCAGCACCCGGGGCACTAATGAAAAACTGTTTTTT.

In its sample, this clonotype was seen a few times. In DNA, the CDR3 is TGTGCCATCATGCGGGGGTCGAACAATGAGCAGTTCTTC. The encoded protein is CAIMRGSNNEQFF. The genes are TRBV10-3 and TRBJ2-1, with 7 nucleotides matching TRBD2. The CDR3 covers 13 residues. Per germline, CDR1 ENHRY and CDR2 SYGVKD. The V gene end was trimmed by 7 bases and the J gene end by 5 bases; junction bases not matched to a gene: 5.